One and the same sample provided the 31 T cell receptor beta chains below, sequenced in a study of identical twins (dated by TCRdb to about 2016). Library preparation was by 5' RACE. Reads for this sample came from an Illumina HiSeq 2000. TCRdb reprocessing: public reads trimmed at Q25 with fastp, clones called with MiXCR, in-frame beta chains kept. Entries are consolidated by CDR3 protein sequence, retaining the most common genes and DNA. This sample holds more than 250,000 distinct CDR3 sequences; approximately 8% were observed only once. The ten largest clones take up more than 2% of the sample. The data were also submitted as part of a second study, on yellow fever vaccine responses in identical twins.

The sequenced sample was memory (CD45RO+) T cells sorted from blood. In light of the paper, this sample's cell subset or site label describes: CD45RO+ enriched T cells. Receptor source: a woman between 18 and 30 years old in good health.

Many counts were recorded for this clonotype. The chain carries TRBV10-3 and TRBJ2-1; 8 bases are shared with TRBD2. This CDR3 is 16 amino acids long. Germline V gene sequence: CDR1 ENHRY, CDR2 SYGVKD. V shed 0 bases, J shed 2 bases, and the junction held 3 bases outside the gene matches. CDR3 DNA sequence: TGTGCCATCAGTGAGTCCGGCGGGGGGACCTACAATGAGCAGTTCTTC. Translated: CAISESGGGTYNEQFF.

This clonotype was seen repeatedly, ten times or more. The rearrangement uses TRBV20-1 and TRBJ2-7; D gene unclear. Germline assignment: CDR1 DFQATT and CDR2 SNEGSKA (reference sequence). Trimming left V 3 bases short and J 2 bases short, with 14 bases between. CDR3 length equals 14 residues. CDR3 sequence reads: CSASLGSWTYEQYF. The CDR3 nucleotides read TGCAGTGCTAGTTTGGGGTCGTGGACCTACGAGCAGTACTTC.

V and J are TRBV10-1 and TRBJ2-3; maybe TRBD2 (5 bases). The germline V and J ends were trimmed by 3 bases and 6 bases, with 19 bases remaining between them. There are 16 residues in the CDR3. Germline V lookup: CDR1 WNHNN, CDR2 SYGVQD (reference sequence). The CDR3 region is CASSEFQTRQRDTQYF. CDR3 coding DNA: TGCGCCAGCAGTGAATTCCAAACCCGCCAGCGGGATACGCAGTATTTT.

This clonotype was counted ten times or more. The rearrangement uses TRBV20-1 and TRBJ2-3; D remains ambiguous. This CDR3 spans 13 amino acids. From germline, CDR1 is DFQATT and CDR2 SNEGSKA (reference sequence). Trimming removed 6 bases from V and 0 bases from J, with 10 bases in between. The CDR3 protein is CSAYISSTDTQYF. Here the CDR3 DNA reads TGCAGTGCCTACATCTCTAGCACAGATACGCAGTATTTT.

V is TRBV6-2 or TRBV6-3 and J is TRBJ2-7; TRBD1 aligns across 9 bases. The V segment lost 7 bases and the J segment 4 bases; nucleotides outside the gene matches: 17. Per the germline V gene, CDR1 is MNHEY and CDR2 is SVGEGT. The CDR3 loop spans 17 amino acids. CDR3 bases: TGTGCCAGCAACTCCTACGGGACAGGGAGTACCCTATACGAGCAGTACTTC. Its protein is CASNSYGTGSTLYEQYF.

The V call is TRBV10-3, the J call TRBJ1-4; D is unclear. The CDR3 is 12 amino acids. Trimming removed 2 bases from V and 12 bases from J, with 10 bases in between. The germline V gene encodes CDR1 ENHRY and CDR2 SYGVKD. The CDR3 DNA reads TGTGCCATCAGTGAGCACGCTGAGGAACTGTTTTTT. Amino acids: CAISEHAEELFF.

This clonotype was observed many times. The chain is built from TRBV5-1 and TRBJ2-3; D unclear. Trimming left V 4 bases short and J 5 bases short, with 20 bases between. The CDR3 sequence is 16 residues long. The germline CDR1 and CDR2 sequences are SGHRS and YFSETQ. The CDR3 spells CASSLEPAHTGDTQYF. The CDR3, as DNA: TGCGCCAGCAGCCTTGAACCCGCCCACACCGGAGATACGCAGTATTTT. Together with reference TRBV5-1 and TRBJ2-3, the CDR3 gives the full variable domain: KAGVTQTPRYLIKTRGQQVTLSCSPISGHRSVSWYQQTPGQGLQFLFEYFSETQRNKGNFPGRFSGRQFSNSRSEMNVSTLELGDSALYLCASSLEPAHTGDTQYFGPGTRLTVL.

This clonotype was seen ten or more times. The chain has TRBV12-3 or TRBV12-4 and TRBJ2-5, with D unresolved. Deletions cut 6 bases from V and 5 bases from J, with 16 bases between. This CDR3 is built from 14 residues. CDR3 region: CASSPNTIWETQYF. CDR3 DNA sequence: TGTGCCAGCAGCCCTAATACTATTTGGGAGACCCAGTACTTC.

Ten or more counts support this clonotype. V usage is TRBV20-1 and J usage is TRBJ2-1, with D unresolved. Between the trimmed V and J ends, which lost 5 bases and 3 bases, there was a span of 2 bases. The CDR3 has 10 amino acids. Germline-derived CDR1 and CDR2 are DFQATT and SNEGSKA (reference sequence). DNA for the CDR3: TGCAGTGCTTTCTACAATGAGCAGTTCTTC. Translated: CSAFYNEQFF.

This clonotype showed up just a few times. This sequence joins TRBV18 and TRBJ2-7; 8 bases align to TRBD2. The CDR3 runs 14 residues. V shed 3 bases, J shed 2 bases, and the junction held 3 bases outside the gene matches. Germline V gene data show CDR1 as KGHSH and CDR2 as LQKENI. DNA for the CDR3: TGTGCCAGCTCACCCCTTAGCGGGACCTACGAGCAGTACTTC. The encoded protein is CASSPLSGTYEQYF.

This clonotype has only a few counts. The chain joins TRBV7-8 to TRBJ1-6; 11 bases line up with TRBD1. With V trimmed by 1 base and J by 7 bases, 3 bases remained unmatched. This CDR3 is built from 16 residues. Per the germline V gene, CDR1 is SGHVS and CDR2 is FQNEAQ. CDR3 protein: CASSLGGQGANSPLHF. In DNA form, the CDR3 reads TGTGCCAGCAGCTTAGGCGGACAGGGGGCCAATTCACCCCTCCACTTT.

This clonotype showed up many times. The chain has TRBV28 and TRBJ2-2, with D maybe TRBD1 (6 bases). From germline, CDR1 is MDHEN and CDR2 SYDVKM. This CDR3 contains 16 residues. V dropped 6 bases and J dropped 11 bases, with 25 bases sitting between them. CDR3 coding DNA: TGTGCCAGCAGCTTCGCCAGGGGTCCCTCCCGAGTTGAGCTGTTTTTT. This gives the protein CASSFARGPSRVELFF.

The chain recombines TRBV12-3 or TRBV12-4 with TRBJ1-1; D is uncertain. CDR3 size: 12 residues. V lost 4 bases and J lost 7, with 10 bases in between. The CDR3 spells CASSSGRLEAFF. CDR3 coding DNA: TGTGCCAGCAGTTCTGGCCGTCTTGAAGCTTTCTTT.

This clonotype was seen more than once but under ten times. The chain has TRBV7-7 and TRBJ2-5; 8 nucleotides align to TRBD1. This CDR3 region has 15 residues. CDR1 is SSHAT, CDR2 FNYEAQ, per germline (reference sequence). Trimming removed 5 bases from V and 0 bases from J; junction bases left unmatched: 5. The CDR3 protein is CASSHDRGNQETQYF. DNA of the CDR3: TGTGCCAGCAGCCACGACAGGGGAAACCAAGAGACCCAGTACTTC. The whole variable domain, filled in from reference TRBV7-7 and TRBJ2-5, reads GAGVSQSPRYKVTKRGQDVTLRCDPISSHATLYWYQQALGQGPEFLTYFNYEAQPDKSGLPSDRFSAERPEGSISTLTIQRTEQRDSAMYRCASSHDRGNQETQYFGPGTRLLVL.

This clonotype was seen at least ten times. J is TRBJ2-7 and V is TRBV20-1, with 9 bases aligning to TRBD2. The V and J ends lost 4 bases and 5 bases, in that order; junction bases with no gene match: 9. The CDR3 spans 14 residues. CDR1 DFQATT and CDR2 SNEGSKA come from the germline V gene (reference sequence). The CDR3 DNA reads TGCAGTGCTATCCTTAGCGGGAGTCAGAACGAGCAGTACTTC. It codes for CSAILSGSQNEQYF.

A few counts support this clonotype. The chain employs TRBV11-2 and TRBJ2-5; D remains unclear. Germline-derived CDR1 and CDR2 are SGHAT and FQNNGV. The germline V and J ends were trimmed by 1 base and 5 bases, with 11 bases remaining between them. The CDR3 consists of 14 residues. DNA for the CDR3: TGTGCCAGCAGCTTAGCGGTGGGTTGGGAGACCCAGTACTTC. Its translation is CASSLAVGWETQYF. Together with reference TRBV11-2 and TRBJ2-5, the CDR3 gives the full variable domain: EAGVAQSPRYKIIEKRQSVAFWCNPISGHATLYWYQQILGQGPKLLIQFQNNGVVDDSQLPKDRFSAERLKGVDSTLKIQPAKLEDSAVYLCASSLAVGWETQYFGPGTRLLVL.

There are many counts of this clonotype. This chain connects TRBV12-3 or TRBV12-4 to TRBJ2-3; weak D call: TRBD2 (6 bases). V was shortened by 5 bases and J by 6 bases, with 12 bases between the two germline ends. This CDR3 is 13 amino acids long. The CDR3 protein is CASSGGTPDTQYF. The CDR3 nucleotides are TGTGCCAGCAGTGGGGGGACTCCGGATACGCAGTATTTT.

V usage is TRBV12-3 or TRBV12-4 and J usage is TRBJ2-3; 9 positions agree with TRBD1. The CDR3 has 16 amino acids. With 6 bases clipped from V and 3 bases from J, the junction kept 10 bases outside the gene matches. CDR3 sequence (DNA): TGTGCCAGCAGCTACGCGGGACAGGGTGGTACAGATACGCAGTATTTT. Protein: CASSYAGQGGTDTQYF.

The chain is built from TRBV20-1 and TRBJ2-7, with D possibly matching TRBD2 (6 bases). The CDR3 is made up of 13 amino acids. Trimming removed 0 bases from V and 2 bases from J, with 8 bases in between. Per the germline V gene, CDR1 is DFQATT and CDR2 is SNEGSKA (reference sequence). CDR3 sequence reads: CSARDREPYEQYF. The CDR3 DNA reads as TGCAGTGCTAGAGATCGGGAGCCCTACGAGCAGTACTTC.

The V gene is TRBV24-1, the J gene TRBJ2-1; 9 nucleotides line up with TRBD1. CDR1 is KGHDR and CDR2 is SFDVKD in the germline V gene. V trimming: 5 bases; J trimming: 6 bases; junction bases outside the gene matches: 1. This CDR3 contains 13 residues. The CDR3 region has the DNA TGTGCCACCAGTGTGACAGGGGGCAATGAGCAGTTCTTC. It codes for CATSVTGGNEQFF.

The CDR3 sequence: CASSWTYEQYV. The DNA of the CDR3 is TGCGCCAGCAGCTGGACCTACGAGCAGTACGTC. This chain links TRBV5-1 with TRBJ2-7; D unclear. Germline V CDR1 and CDR2: SGHRS, YFSETQ. V lost 3 bases and J 2 bases, leaving 3 bases between the germline ends. The CDR3 has 11 residues.

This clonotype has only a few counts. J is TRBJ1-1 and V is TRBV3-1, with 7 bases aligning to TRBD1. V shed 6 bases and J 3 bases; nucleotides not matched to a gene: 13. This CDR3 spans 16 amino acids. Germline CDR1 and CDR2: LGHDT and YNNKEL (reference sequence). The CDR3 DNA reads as TGTGCCAGCAGTAAATTGGACAGGCTTCGGTACACTGAAGCTTTCTTT. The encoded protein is CASSKLDRLRYTEAFF.

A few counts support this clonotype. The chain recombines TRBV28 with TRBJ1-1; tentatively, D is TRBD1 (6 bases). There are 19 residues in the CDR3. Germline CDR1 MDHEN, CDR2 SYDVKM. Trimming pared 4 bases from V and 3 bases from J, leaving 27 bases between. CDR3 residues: CASSSTWLGATRADTEAFF. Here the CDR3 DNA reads TGTGCCAGCAGTTCAACCTGGTTGGGGGCGACAAGAGCGGACACTGAAGCTTTCTTT.

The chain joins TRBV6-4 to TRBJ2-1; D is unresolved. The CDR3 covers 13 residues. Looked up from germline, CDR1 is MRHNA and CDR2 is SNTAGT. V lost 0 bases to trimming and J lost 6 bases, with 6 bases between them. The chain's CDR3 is CASSDSGINEQFF. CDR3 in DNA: TGTGCCAGCAGTGACTCGGGGATCAATGAGCAGTTCTTC.

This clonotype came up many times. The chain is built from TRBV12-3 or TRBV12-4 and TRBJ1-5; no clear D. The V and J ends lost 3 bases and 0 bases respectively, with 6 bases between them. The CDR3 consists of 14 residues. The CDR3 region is CASSLSYSNQPQHF. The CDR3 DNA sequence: TGTGCCAGCAGTTTGTCTTATAGCAATCAGCCCCAGCATTTT.

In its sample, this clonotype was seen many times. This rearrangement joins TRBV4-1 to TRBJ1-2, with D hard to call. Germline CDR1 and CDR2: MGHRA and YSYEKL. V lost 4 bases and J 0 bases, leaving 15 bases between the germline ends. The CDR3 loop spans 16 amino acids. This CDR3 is CASSPPVQQSNYGYTF. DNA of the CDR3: TGCGCCAGCAGCCCACCGGTGCAGCAGTCTAACTATGGCTACACCTTC.

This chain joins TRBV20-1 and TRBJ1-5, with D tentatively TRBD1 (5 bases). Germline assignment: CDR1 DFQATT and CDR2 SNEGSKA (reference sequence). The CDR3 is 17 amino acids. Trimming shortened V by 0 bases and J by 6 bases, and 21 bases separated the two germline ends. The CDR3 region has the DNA TGCAGTGCTAGAGATGGGTTTCGAGGGGCGGTCAGTCAGCCCCAGCATTTT. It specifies CSARDGFRGAVSQPQHF.

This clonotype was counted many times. In DNA, the CDR3 is TGTGCCACCAGCGGAAGACAGGGAACTGAGACCCAGTACTTC. Translation: CATSGRQGTETQYF. The chain links TRBV15 to TRBJ2-5; 7 nucleotides align to TRBD1. The CDR3 contains 14 residues. The junction had 8 bases not matched to a gene; V was cut back by 5 bases and J by 5 bases. Germline V gene sequence: CDR1 LNHNV, CDR2 YYDKDF (reference sequence).

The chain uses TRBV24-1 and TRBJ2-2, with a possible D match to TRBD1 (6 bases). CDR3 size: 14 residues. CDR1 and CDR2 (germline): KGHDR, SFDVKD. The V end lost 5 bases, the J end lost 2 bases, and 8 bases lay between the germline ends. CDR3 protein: CATSATGNTGELFF. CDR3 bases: TGTGCCACCAGTGCGACAGGAAACACCGGGGAGCTGTTTTTT.

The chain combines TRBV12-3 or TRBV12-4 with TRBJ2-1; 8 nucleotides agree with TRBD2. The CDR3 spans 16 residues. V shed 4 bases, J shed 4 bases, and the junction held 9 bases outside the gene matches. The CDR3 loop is CASSSTSGAVYNEQFF. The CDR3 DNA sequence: TGTGCCAGCAGTTCTACTAGCGGAGCGGTTTACAATGAGCAGTTCTTC.

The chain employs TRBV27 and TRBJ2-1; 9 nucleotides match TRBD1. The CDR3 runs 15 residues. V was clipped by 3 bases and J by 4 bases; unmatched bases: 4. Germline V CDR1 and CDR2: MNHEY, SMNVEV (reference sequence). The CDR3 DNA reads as TGTGCCAGCAGTTTCCGACAGGGGGTATACAATGAGCAGTTCTTC. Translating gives CASSFRQGVYNEQFF.